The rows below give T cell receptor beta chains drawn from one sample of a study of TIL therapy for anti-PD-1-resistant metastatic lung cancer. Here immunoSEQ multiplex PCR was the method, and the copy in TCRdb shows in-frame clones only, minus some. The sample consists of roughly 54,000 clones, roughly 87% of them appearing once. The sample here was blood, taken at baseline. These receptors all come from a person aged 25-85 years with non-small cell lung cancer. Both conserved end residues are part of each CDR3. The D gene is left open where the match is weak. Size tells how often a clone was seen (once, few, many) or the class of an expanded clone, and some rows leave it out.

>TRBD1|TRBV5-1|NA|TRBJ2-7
TGCGCCAGCAGCCTTGGGACAGCTTCCTACGAGCAGTACTTC
CASSLGTASYEQYF
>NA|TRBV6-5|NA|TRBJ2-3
TGTGCCAGCAGGACCGGGACCCGGTACACAGATACGCAGTATTTT
CASRTGTRYTDTQYF
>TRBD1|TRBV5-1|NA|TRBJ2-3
TGCGCCAGCAGCCTCCGACAGGGGGCAGATACGCAGTATTTT
CASSLRQGADTQYF
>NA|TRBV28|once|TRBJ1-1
TGTGCCAGCAGTCCTCCCCAGCGGGGGTGGACTGAAGCTTTCTTT
CASSPPQRGWTEAFF
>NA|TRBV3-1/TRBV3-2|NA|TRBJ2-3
TGTGCCAGCAGCCAAGATCCCCCTAGCGTTAGGACAGATACGCAGTATTTT
CASSQDPPSVRTDTQYF
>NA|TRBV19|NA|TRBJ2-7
TGTGCCAGTAGCCCTCCCCGCCGGGGCGGGACTCACTCCTACGAGCAGTACTTC
CASSPPRRGGTHSYEQYF
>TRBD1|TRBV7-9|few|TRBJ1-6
TGTGCCAGCAGCCCGGACAGGGCCCAAGGTGTCCTCCACTTT
CASSPDRAQGVLHF
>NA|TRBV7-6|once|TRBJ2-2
TGTGCCAGCAGCCTCCACGGCGTGGCCAGGGAAAACACCGGGGAGCTGTTTTTT
CASSLHGVARENTGELFF
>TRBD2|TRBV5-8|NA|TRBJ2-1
TGTGCCAGCAGCTCTGGACTAGCGGGGGGCAATGAGCAGTTCTTC
CASSSGLAGGNEQFF
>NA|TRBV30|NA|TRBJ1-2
TGTGCCTGGAGTCCAAAGAGACGGCCAGCTAACTATGGCTACACCTTC
CAWSPKRRPANYGYTF
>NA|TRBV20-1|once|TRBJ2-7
TGCAGTGCTAGTGGCGCAGTACTTTACGAGCAGTACTTC
CSASGAVLYEQYF
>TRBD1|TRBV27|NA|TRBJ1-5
TGTGCCAGCAGTTCAGGGGGCGCGCAGCCCCAGCATTTT
CASSSGGAQPQHF
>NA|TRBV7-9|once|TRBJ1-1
TGTGCCAGCAGCTTAGCCCTGGGGCCGGCTTTCTTT
CASSLALGPAFF
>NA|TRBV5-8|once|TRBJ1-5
TGTGCCAGCAGCTCCAGGACCCAGCATTTT
CASSSRTQHF
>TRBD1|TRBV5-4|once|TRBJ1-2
TGTGCCAGCAGCTTGGCTGGGACAGGGGTGGATGGCTACACCTTC
CASSLAGTGVDGYTF
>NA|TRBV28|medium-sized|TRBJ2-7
TGTGCCAGCAGACACCAGGGAACTCACGAGCAGTACTTC
CASRHQGTHEQYF
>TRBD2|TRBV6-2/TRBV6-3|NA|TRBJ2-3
TGTGCCAGCAGTTCACTAGCGGGGCCGAGCACAGATACGCAGTATTTT
CASSSLAGPSTDTQYF
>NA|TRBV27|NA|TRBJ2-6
TGTGCCAGCAGTTCCCCAGTCTCTGGGGCCAACGTCCTGACTTTC
CASSSPVSGANVLTF
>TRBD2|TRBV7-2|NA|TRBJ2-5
TGTGCCAGCAGCTTTGGTAGCGGGAGTGGGGAGACCCAGTACTTC
CASSFGSGSGETQYF
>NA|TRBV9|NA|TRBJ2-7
TGTGCCAGCAGCGTAGATGTGGGGCGCTACGAGCAGTACTTC
CASSVDVGRYEQYF
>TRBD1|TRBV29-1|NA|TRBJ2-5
TGCAGCGTTGAAGGGACAGGGAGCGGGGAGACCCAGTACTTC
CSVEGTGSGETQYF
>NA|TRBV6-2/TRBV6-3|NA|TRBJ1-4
TGTGCCAGCAGTTACTCGGGCAGGATTGGAGAAAAACTGTTTTTT
CASSYSGRIGEKLFF
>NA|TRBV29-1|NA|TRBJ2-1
TGCAGCGTTGACAGGGCCCCCCTAAATGAGCAGTTCTTC
CSVDRAPLNEQFF
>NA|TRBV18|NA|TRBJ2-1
TGTGCCAGCGACAGCATCAATGAGCAGTTCTTC
CASDSINEQFF
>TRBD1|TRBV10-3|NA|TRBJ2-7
TGTGCCATCAGTGAGACGACAGGGGGCTCCTACGAGCAGTACTTC
CAISETTGGSYEQYF
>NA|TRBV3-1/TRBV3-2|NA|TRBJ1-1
TGTGCCAGCAGCCAAGAGACCGTGAACACTGAAGCTTTCTTT
CASSQETVNTEAFF
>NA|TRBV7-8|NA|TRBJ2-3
TGTGCCAGCAGCCCCCCCCTGATAGATACGCAGTATTTT
CASSPPLIDTQYF
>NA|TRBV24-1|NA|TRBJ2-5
TGTGCCACCAGTGATTCCCGGGACACACAAGAGACCCAGTACTTC
CATSDSRDTQETQYF
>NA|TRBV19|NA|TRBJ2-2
TGTGCCAGTAGTATTCGCGGGCGAACGCCGAACACCGGGGAGCTGTTTTTT
CASSIRGRTPNTGELFF
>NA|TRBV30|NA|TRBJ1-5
TGTGCCTGGACTTCACGGGCGGGGGAGCGGCCCCAGCATTTT
CAWTSRAGERPQHF
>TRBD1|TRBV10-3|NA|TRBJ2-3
TGTGCCATCAGTGAGCCGGGACAGGGGGCCAGAGATACGCAGTATTTT
CAISEPGQGARDTQYF